This T cell receptor beta chain emerged from a study of CD8+ T cells in alopecia areata. The CDR3 is 14 residues long. Germline assignment: CDR1 NNHDY and CDR2 SYVADS. It was cDNA, reverse transcribed from extracted RNA, that served as the sequencing template. Libraries were prepared by immunoSEQ multiplex PCR; TCRdb keeps only in-frame clonotypes and omits some of them. The sample is made up of more than 90,000 clones, none counted only once. This clone was seen a handful of times. Gene names denote mouse genes. Read sequence stops 4 residues before the CDR3 end, and the germline J gene provides the missing end.

V and J are TRBV13-3 and TRBJ2-7; TRBD2 matches at 10 bases. The sequence was obtained from a C3H/HeJ mouse with alopecia areata. This strain has MHC haplotype H2-k. The sequenced material came from lesional skin. The CDR3 DNA, read in part, is TGTGCCAGCAGCCTGACTGGGGGGCTGTAT. This translates into CASSLTGGLY. The full CDR3 sequence reads CASSLTGGLYEQYF.